There are a few counts of the clone carrying this T cell receptor (beta chain). Sequencing used immunoSEQ multiplex PCR; TCRdb keeps in-frame clones, though not all of them. Of a few hundred thousand clones in the sample, approximately 80% were seen once. This sample is part of a study of blood T cell repertoires in COVID-19. This CDR3 has 14 amino acids. Germline CDR1 SQVTM, CDR2 ANQGSEA. After removal of 1 base from V and 6 bases from J, the junction contained 6 bases not matched to a gene. The sequenced sample consisted of PBMCs or T cells enriched from blood (not recorded which). The TCR was taken from a middle-aged woman with acute COVID-19. This chain joins TRBV29-1 and TRBJ2-7; 10 positions agree with TRBD1. The CDR3 sequence is CSVEAQDRGSEQYF. The CDR3 DNA follows: TGCAGCGTTGAAGCTCAGGACAGGGGGAGCGAGCAGTACTTC.